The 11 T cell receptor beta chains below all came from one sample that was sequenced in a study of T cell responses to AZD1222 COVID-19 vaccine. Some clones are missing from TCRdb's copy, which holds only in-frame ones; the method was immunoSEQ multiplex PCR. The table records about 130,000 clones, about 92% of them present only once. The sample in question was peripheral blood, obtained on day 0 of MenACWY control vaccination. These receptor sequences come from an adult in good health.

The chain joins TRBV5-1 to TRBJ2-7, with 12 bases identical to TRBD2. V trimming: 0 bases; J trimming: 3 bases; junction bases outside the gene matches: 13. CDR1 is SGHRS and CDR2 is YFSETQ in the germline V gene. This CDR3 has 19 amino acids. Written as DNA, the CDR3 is TGCGCCAGCAGCTTGGCCGGGAAGACTAGCGGGAGCCCCCACTACGAGCAGTACTTC. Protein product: CASSLAGKTSGSPHYEQYF.

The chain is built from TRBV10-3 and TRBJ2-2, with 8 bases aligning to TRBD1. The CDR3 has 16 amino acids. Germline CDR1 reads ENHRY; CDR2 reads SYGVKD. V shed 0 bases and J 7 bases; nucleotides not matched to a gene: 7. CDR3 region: CAISESFRGRSGELFF. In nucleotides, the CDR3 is TGTGCCATCAGTGAGTCGTTCAGGGGGCGCAGCGGGGAGCTGTTTTTT.

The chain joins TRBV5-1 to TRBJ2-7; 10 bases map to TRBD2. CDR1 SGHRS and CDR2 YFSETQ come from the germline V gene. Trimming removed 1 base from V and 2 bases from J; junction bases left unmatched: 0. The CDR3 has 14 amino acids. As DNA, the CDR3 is TGCGCCAGCAGCTTGACTAGCGGGACCTACGAGCAGTACTTC. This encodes CASSLTSGTYEQYF. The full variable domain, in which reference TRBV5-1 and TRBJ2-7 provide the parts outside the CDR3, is KAGVTQTPRYLIKTRGQQVTLSCSPISGHRSVSWYQQTPGQGLQFLFEYFSETQRNKGNFPGRFSGRQFSNSRSEMNVSTLELGDSALYLCASSLTSGTYEQYFGPGTRLTVT.

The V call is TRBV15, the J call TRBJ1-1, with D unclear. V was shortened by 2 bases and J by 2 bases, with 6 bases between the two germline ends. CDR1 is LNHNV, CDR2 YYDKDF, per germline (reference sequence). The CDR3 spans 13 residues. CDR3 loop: CATSRNSNTEAFF. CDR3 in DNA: TGTGCCACCAGCAGAAACAGTAACACTGAAGCTTTCTTT.

The CDR3, as DNA: TGTGCCAGCAGCTTGGGGCAGGGCGGGAGCAATCAGCCCCAGCATTTT. Residues: CASSLGQGGSNQPQHF. The chain combines TRBV7-9 with TRBJ1-5, with a possible D match to TRBD1 (5 bases). Trimming shortened V by 3 bases and J by 1 base, and 13 bases separated the two germline ends. The CDR3 has 16 residues. CDR1 is SEHNR and CDR2 is FQNEAQ in the germline V gene (reference sequence).

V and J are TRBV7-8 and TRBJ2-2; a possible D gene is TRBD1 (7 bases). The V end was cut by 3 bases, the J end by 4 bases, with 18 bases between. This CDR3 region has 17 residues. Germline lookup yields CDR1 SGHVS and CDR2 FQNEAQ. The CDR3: CASSLRMEGALTGELFF. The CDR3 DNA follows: TGTGCCAGCAGCTTGAGGATGGAGGGGGCTCTCACCGGGGAGCTGTTTTTT.

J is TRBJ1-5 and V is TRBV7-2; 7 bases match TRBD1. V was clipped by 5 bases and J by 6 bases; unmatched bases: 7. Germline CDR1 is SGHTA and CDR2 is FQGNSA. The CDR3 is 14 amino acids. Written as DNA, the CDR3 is TGTGCCAGCAGCCTAAGACAGGGTGGTCAGCCCCAGCATTTT. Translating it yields CASSLRQGGQPQHF.

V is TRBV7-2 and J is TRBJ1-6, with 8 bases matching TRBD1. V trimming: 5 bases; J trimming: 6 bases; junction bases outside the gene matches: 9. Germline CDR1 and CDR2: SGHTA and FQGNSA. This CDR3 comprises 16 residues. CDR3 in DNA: TGTGCCAGCAGCCTGCTGGGACAGGTTCTTAATTCACCCCTCCACTTT. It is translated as CASSLLGQVLNSPLHF.

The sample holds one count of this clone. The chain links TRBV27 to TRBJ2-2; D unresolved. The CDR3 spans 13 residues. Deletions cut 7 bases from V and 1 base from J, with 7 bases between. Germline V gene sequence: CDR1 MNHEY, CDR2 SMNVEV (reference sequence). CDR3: CASIAENTGELFF. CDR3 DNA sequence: TGTGCCAGCATCGCGGAGAACACCGGGGAGCTGTTTTTT.

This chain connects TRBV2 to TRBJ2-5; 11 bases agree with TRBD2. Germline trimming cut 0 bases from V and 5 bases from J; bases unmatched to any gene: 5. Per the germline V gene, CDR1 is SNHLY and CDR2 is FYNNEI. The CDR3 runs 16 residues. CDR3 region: CASSEAIAGGRETQYF. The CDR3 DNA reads TGTGCCAGCAGTGAAGCCATAGCGGGGGGGCGTGAGACCCAGTACTTC.

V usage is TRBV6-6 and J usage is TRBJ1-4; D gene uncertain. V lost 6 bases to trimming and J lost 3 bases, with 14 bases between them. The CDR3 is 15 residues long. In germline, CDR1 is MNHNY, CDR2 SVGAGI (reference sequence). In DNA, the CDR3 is TGTGCCAGCAGGACGATGGACCGGCCTAATGAAAAACTGTTTTTT. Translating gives CASRTMDRPNEKLFF.